This paragraph covers one TCR beta chain sequence. Its antigen target is currently unknown. Within one base of it there is no much larger clone, and no base qualities were kept. The cysteine opens and the phenylalanine closes a CDR3 of 15 amino acids. Only the CDR3 part of the read is kept: 45 bases, read in frame from the first base. CDR1 and CDR2, looked up from the germline V gene, are SGHRS and YFSETQ. V sheds 3 bases and J sheds 2 bases, leaving 14 bases between their ends. The library was prepared using multiplex PCR. Instrument on record: Illumina HiSeq 4000. TCR beta libraries were built with iRepertoire HTBI primers and Arm-PCR amplification of CDR3 regions. Gel purification was performed on PCR products prior to sequencing. From the authors' description of their analysis: A total of some 65 TRBV and some 15 TRBJ segments were identified across samples and were used for gene usage analysis of CDR3 amino acid clonotypes. COPE and FqMerger were used to merge filtered high-quality paired reads into contigs. BLAST was used to align contigs to IMGT TRBV, TRBD and TRBJ reference genes, with CDR3 defined following IMGT. Clonotypes above 0.1% frequency were classified as highly expanded clones. Shannon entropy was used to measure repertoire diversity, and the Gini coefficient was used to measure V-J evenness. Public clonotypes were defined as clonotypes shared by more than one individual. TCRdb handled the public reads itself, with Q25 trimming in fastp and clone calling in MiXCR, and kept productive beta chains. Duplicate CDR3 protein sequences are folded into a single record with the most common DNA and genes. The V and J calls and clone size are TCRdb's, not the authors'. Present in this sample are roughly 380,000 distinct CDR3 sequences, 16% of which were seen just once. In total, the top ten clones hold 25% to 30% of the sample.

The data originate from a study of regulatory T cells in long-lasting Graves disease (dated by TCRdb to about 2021). Study-wide context: In the newly diagnosed Graves' disease group, patients had been taking antithyroid drugs for less than 3 months. This study used TCR sequencing and RNA sequencing of peripheral blood to compare persistent Graves' disease patients against newly diagnosed Graves' disease patients. The study was conducted in China and was registered as a clinical trial. TCR sequencing covered approximately 13 persistent and roughly 20 newly diagnosed Graves' disease patients, 33 samples in total.

The sample's time point label, in plain terms: newly diagnosed GD, antithyroid drugs for less than 3 months. For both TCR sequencing and RNA sequencing, RNA was extracted from PBMCs in TRIzol. The diagnosis of Graves' disease was made according to American Thyroid Association guidelines. The patients came from an endocrinology department in Xi'an, China. Each patient gave approximately 9.7 milliliters of peripheral blood, collected in an EDTA anticoagulant tube. Ficoll Paque Plus density gradient separation was used to isolate PBMCs, and no further T cell sorting was performed. An Agilent 2100 Bioanalyzer and agarose gel were used to assess RNA quality, and a NanoDrop 2000 was used to measure RNA concentration. Summary of the overall study and its limitations: More public clonotypes were shared among persistent patients (under 3,000) than among newly diagnosed patients (966). Compared with newly diagnosed patients, patients with persistent Graves' disease had lower TCR Shannon entropy and fewer highly expanded clones, which suggests clonal expansion. As a limitation, the authors acknowledged that the small sample size may reduce accuracy. Sequencing and analysis were limited to the TCR beta chain. Preferential use of TRBV28, TRBJ1-2 and TRBJ2-5 was observed in persistent disease, whereas TRBV20-1 and TRBJ2-1 were favored in newly diagnosed disease. Only peripheral blood was studied, because thyroid tissue, the primary lesion, was inaccessible.

These data were also filed under a second study, of T cells in Graves' hyperthyroidism and ophthalmopathy. As the second publication notes: Stable Graves' hyperthyroidism was defined as the absence of progression to ophthalmopathy over 18 months of follow-up. Hyperthyroidism patients were newly diagnosed, with disease duration under 2 months, and aged 18 to 65 years. The study excluded patients with uncontrolled infections, other autoimmune diseases, pregnancy or lactation. Diagnoses were based on clinical symptoms, serum thyroxine and TRAb, thyroid ultrasound and orbital computed tomography. For the first round of RT-PCR on the TCR CDR3, the HTBI primer set was used together with the Qiagen OneStep RT-PCR kit. Most expanded thyroid clonotypes (frequency above 0.001) were also found in blood, which suggests that blood repertoires may mirror thyroid immune responses. A 13 V-J signature model separated ophthalmopathy from stable hyperthyroidism, with just over 85% sensitivity and about 81% specificity in cross-validation and 80%/75% in testing. In validation, the model predicted progression to ophthalmopathy a median of approximately 6.6 months before onset, with roughly 70% sensitivity and 72.22% specificity. A discovery cohort of around 98 patients, about 43 with Graves' ophthalmopathy and 57 with stable Graves' hyperthyroidism, was used to find distinguishing TCR V-J signatures. Whether ophthalmopathy could be predicted prospectively was tested in an independent validation cohort made up of under 20 hyperthyroidism patients plus 17 patients who later progressed to ophthalmopathy. The 75 to 100 discovery patients were randomly divided into training and test sets at a 7:3 ratio. In six Graves' hyperthyroidism patients, the study also compared T-cell repertoires from thyroid tissue with T-cell repertoires from blood. Following sampling, methimazole starting at 30 mg daily was given to hyperthyroidism patients, and high-dose intravenous methylprednisolone was given to ophthalmopathy patients. A second multiplex PCR round built the libraries, followed by size selection and purification. Paired-end sequencing of the libraries was performed with 100 bp reads on an Illumina HiSeq2000. Raw data were processed with SOAPnuke, discarding reads with adapters, uncalled bases, mean Phred below 15, or no exact constant-primer or identifier match. High-quality paired reads were merged using COPE v1.2.5, and each unique nucleotide sequence was defined as a clonotype. MiTCR v1.1 was used to align clonotypes to the IMGT TRBV, TRBD and TRBJ reference segments. The analysis was restricted to V-J combinations with a frequency above 0.0001, which together covered around 99% of the repertoires. A TCS score was defined as the ratio of F50 (clonal expansion) to E x V (chaos), with BLOSUM62-based TCRdist applied between CDR3 peptides within each V-J. Welch's t-statistics and random forest reduced 514 V-J features to about 12, which were used in a naive Bayes classifier (R e1071). Sample size was not statistically predetermined, and blinding of investigators to group allocation was not performed. TCR Vbeta CDR3 sequencing of 130 to 150 peripheral blood samples (43 ophthalmopathy, 70 to 85 hyperthyroidism and roughly 17 progressor patients) is reported in the paper.

The sequence derives from a man between 35 and 55 years old with Graves disease. Donor details come from another sample of the same person, matched by shared clones. The V and J genes are TRBV5-1 and TRBJ2-5; the D region may be TRBD1 or TRBD2, each matching 5 bases equally. The source was peripheral blood mononuclear cells (PBMCs), collected at new diagnosis, from a patient treated with antithyroid drugs. In nucleotide form, the sequence is TGCGCCAGCAGCTCGACCCCGGGACCGCAAGAGACCCAGTACTTC. It specifies CASSSTPGPQETQYF.